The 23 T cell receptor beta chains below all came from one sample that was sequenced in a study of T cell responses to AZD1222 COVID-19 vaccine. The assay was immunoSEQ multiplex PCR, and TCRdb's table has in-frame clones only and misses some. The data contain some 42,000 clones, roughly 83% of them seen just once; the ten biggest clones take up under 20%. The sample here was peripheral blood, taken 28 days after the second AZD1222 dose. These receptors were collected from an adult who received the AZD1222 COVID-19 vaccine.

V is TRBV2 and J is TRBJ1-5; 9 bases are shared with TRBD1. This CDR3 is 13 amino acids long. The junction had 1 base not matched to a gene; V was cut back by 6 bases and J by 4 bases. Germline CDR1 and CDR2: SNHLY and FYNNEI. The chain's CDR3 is CASRGQGNQPQHF. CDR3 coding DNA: TGTGCCAGCAGAGGACAGGGGAATCAGCCCCAGCATTTT.

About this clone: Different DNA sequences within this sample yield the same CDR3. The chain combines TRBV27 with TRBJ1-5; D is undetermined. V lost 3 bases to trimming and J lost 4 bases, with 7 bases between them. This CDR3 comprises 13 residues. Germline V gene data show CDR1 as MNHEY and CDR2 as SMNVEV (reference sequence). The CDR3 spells CASSLRGNQPQHF. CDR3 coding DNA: TGTGCCAGCAGTTTGCGGGGTAATCAGCCCCAGCATTTT.

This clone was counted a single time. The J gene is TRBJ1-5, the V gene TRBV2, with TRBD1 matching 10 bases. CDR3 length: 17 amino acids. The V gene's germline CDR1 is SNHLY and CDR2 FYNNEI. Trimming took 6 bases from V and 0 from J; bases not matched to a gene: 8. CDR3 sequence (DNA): TGTGCCAGCAGCGCTGACAGGGGGCTGTATAGCAATCAGCCCCAGCATTTT. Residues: CASSADRGLYSNQPQHF.

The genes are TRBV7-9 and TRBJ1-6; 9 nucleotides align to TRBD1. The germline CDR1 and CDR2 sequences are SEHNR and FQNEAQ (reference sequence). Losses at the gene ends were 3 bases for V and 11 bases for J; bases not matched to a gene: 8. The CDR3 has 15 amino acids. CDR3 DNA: TGTGCCAGCAGCTTTGGGACAGGGCGAATACCACCCCTCCACTTT. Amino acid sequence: CASSFGTGRIPPLHF. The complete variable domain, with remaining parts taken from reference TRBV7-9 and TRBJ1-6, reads DTGVSQNPRHKITKRGQNVTFRCDPISEHNRLYWYRQTLGQGPEFLTYFQNEAQLEKSRLLSDRFSAERPKGSFSTLEIQRTEQGDSAMYLCASSFGTGRIPPLHFGNGTRLTVT.

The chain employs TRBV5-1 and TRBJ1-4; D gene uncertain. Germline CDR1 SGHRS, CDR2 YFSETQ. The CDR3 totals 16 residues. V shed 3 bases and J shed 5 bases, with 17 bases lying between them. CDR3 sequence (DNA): TGCGCCAGCAGCTCGTCCGGTGGCAGTGTAAATGAAAAACTGTTTTTT. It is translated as CASSSSGGSVNEKLFF.

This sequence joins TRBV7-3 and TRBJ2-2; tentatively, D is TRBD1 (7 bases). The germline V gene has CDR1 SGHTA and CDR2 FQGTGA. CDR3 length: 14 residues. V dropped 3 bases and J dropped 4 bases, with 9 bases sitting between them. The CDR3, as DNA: TGTGCCAGCAGCTTTCAGGGGGGCACCGGGGAGCTGTTTTTT. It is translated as CASSFQGGTGELFF.

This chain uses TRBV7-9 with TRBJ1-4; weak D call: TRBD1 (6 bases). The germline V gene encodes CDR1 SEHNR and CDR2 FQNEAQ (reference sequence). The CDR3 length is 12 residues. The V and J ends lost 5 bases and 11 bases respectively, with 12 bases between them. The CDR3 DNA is TGTGCCAGCAGCGAGGCAGGGGAGAAACTGTTTTTT. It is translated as CASSEAGEKLFF.

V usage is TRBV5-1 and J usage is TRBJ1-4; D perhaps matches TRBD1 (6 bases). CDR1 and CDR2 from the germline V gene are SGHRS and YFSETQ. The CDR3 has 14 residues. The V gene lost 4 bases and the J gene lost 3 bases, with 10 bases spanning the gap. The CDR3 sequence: CASSPGAPNEKLFF. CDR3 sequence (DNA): TGCGCCAGCAGCCCGGGGGCGCCTAATGAAAAACTGTTTTTT.

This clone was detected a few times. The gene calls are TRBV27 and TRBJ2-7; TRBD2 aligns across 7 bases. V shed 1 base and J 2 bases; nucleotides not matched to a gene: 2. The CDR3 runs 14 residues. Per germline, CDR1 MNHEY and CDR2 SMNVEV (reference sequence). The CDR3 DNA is TGTGCCAGCAGTTTATACGGGACTACCTACGAGCAGTACTTC. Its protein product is CASSLYGTTYEQYF.

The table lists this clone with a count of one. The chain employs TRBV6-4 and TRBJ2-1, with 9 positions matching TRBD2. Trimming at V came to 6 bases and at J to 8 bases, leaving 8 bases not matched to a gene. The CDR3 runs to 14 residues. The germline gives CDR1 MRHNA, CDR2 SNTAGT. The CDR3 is CASRGFSGGYEQFF. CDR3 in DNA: TGTGCCAGCAGGGGGTTTAGCGGGGGCTATGAGCAGTTCTTC.

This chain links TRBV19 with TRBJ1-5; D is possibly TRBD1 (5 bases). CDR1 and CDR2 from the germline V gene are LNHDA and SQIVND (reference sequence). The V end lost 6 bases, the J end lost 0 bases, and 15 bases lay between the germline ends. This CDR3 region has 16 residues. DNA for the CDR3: TGTGCCAGTAGCCCCGTCGGGGGGTATAGCAATCAGCCCCAGCATTTT. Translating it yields CASSPVGGYSNQPQHF.

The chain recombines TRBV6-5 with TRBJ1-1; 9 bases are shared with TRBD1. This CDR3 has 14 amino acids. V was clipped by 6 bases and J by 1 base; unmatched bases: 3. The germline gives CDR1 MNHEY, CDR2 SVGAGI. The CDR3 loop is CASRQQGANTEAFF. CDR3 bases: TGTGCCAGCAGACAACAGGGGGCGAACACTGAAGCTTTCTTT.

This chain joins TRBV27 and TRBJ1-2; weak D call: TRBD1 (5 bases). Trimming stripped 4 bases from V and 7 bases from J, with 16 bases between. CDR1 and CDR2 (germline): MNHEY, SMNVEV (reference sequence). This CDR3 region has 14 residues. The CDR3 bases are TGTGCCAGCAGTTACCGTCAGGGACTACGTGGCTACACCTTC. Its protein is CASSYRQGLRGYTF.

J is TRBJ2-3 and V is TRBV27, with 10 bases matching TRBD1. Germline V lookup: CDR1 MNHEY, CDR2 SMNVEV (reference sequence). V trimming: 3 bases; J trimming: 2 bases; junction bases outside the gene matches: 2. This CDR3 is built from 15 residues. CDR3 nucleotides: TGTGCCAGCAGTTTGGGACAGGGGAACACAGATACGCAGTATTTT. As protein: CASSLGQGNTDTQYF.

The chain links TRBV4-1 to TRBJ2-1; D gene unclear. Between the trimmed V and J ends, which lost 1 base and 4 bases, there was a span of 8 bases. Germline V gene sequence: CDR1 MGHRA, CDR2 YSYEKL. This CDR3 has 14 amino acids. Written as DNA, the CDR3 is TGCGCCAGCAGCCAAGGGGGTATGTACAATGAGCAGTTCTTC. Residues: CASSQGGMYNEQFF.

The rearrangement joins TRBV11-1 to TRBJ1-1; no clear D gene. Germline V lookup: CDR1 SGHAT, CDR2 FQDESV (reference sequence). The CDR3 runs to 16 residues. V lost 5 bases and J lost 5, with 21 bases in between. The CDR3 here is CASSPGGANPWTEAFF. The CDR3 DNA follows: TGTGCCAGCAGCCCAGGCGGAGCCAACCCTTGGACTGAAGCTTTCTTT.

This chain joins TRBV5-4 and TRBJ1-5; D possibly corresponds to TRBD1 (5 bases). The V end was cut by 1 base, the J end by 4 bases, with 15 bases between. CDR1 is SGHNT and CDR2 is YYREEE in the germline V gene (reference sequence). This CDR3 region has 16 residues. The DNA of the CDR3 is TGTGCCAGCAGCTTGTACAGGCCGGCGGGTAATCAGCCCCAGCATTTT. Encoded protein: CASSLYRPAGNQPQHF.

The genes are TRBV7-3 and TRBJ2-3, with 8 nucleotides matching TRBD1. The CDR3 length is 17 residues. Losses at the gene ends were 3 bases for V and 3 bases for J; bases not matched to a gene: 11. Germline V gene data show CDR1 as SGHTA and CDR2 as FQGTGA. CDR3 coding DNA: TGTGCCAGCAGCTTCACCGCCTTGACAGGGGCGACAGATACGCAGTATTTT. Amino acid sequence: CASSFTALTGATDTQYF.

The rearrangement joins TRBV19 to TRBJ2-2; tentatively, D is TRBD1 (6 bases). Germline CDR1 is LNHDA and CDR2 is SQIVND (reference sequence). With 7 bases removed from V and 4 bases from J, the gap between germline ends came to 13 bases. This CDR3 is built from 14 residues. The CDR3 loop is CASKYTGPTGELFF. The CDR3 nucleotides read TGTGCCAGTAAATATACAGGGCCCACCGGGGAGCTGTTTTTT.

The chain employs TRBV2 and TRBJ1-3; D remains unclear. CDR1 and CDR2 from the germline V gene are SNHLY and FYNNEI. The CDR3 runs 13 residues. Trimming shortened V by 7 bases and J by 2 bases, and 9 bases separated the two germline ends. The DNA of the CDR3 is TGTGCCAGCATTCAAGGGACTGGAAACACCATATATTTT. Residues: CASIQGTGNTIYF.

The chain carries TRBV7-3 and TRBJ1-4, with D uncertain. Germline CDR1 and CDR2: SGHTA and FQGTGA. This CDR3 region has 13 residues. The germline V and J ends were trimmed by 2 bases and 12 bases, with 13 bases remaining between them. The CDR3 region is CASSLRPGGELFF. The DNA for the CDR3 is TGTGCCAGCAGCTTACGCCCGGGTGGAGAACTGTTTTTT.

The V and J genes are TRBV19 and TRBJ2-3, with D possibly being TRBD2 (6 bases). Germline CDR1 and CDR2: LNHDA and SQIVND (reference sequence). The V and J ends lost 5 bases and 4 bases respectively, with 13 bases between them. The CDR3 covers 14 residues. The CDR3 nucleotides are TGTGCCAGTAGTGCGACTAGTAAAGCAGATACGCAGTATTTT. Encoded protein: CASSATSKADTQYF.

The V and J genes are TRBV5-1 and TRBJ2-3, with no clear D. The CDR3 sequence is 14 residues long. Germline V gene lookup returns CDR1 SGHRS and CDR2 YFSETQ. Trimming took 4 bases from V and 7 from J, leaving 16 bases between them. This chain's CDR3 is CASSQDPIVYTQYF. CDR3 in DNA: TGCGCCAGCAGCCAAGACCCCATCGTATATACGCAGTATTTT.